A single sample gave rise to the 11 T cell receptor beta chains below, sequenced in a study of T cells in Graves' hyperthyroidism and ophthalmopathy. Amplification targeted TCR beta CDR3 regions from RNA transcripts. First-round RT-PCR of the TCR CDR3 relied on the HTBI primer set. TCRdb re-called the multiplex PCR reads with MiXCR, one entry per CDR3 protein. Counted here are almost 600,000 distinct CDR3 sequences, approximately 13% occurring once; the ten biggest clones make up 5.8%. Sequenced material: blood. These TCRs come from a woman aged 25-40 years with Graves' hyperthyroidism that later progressed to Graves' ophthalmopathy.

Many counts were recorded for this clonotype. This chain connects TRBV30 to TRBJ2-5; perhaps TRBD1 as D (7 bases). Germline CDR1 and CDR2: GTSNPN and SVGIG (reference sequence). The ends were cut back, 3 bases at V and 2 bases at J, with 13 bases in the middle. The length of the CDR3 is 14 residues. CDR3 loop: CAWSPGGLQETQYF. The CDR3 DNA sequence: TGTGCCTGGAGCCCAGGGGGGTTACAAGAGACCCAGTACTTC.

For this clonotype: Since a much larger clone is just one base distant, this may be a read error. The chain combines TRBV12-3 or TRBV12-4 with TRBJ1-5; maybe TRBD1 (6 bases). CDR3 length equals 14 residues. CDR3 sequence reads: CANSSDRLGQPQHF. CDR3 sequence (DNA): TGTGCCAACAGTTCAGACAGGCTTGGTCAGCCCCAGCATTTT.

There are a few counts of this clonotype. This sequence joins TRBV6-1 and TRBJ2-2, with 12 positions matching TRBD2. Germline loops: CDR1 MNHNS, CDR2 SASEGT. J lost 1 base, V lost 7 bases, and 7 bases had no gene match. The CDR3 sequence is 17 residues long. CDR3 amino acids: CASTRAGLAGNTGELFF. The CDR3, as DNA: TGTGCCAGCACCCGGGCGGGACTAGCGGGGAACACCGGGGAGCTGTTTTTT.

This clonotype was observed at least ten times. The gene calls are TRBV20-1 and TRBJ2-3; 8 positions agree with TRBD1. The germline V gene encodes CDR1 DFQATT and CDR2 SNEGSKA (reference sequence). The CDR3 sequence is 14 residues long. V lost 6 bases, J lost 0 bases, and 5 bases stayed unmatched. Here the CDR3 DNA reads TGCAGTGCCGCCGACAGGGGCAGCACAGATACGCAGTATTTT. The encoded protein is CSAADRGSTDTQYF.

This clonotype showed up just a few times. The CDR3 nucleotides read TGTGCCAGCAGCCACTCCGGGACTGCGACCTACGAGCAGTACTTC. This sequence encodes CASSHSGTATYEQYF. The chain recombines TRBV14 with TRBJ2-7; tentatively, D is TRBD2 (6 bases). The V gene's germline CDR1 is SGHDN and CDR2 FVKESK. CDR3 length equals 15 residues. Trimming shortened V by 3 bases and J by 2 bases, and 14 bases separated the two germline ends.

The sample holds many counts of this clonotype. The chain is built from TRBV7-2 and TRBJ2-7, with 10 bases identical to TRBD2. CDR1 and CDR2 from the germline V gene are SGHTA and FQGNSA. This CDR3 has 15 amino acids. V lost 4 bases and J lost 3; bases outside the gene matches: 6. CDR3 residues: CASSSLAGLGYEQYF. The CDR3 bases are TGTGCCAGCAGCTCACTAGCGGGACTGGGCTACGAGCAGTACTTC.

The chain has TRBV4-1 and TRBJ2-1, with D tentatively TRBD1 (5 bases). The CDR3 is 13 residues long. V was pared by 1 base and J by 9 bases, with 10 bases between. Germline assignment: CDR1 MGHRA and CDR2 YSYEKL. CDR3 sequence reads: CASSQAAGREQFF. In nucleotides, the CDR3 is TGCGCCAGCAGCCAAGCTGCAGGGCGTGAGCAGTTCTTC.

This clonotype was seen at least ten times. The chain employs TRBV19 and TRBJ2-1; 12 nucleotides match TRBD2. This CDR3 has 17 amino acids. Germline V lookup: CDR1 LNHDA, CDR2 SQIVND (reference sequence). Trimming at V came to 5 bases and at J to 1 base, leaving 6 bases not matched to a gene. CDR3 sequence: CASSFSSGRDSYNEQFF. Here the CDR3 DNA reads TGTGCCAGTAGTTTCTCTAGCGGGAGGGATTCCTACAATGAGCAGTTCTTC.

At least ten counts were recorded for this clonotype. The genes are TRBV29-1 and TRBJ1-1, with D uncertain. Deletions cut 7 bases from V and 6 bases from J, with 15 bases between. From germline, CDR1 is SQVTM and CDR2 ANQGSEA. The CDR3 runs to 12 residues. The CDR3 DNA follows: TGCAGCGCCCACATGAATGGCCCTGAAGCTTTCTTT. Translating it yields CSAHMNGPEAFF.

This clonotype has a count of ten or more. This chain uses TRBV10-2 with TRBJ1-1; TRBD1 agrees at 10 bases. Germline CDR1 WSHSY, CDR2 SAAADI. This CDR3 has 14 residues. The ends lost 6 bases at V and 6 bases at J; junction bases unmatched: 7. CDR3 DNA sequence: TGCGCCAGCAGGGGGACAGGGGAGGACCCTGAAGCTTTCTTT. Protein sequence: CASRGTGEDPEAFF.

This clonotype was seen a few times. V usage is TRBV24-1 and J usage is TRBJ2-2; 11 bases line up with TRBD2. CDR1 is KGHDR, CDR2 SFDVKD, per germline. This CDR3 spans 15 amino acids. V trimming: 7 bases; J trimming: 5 bases; junction bases outside the gene matches: 5. The CDR3 sequence is CATRDTSGGTGELFF. CDR3 in DNA: TGTGCCACCAGAGACACTAGCGGGGGAACCGGGGAGCTGTTTTTT.